This T cell receptor (beta chain) was documented in a study of graft-versus-host responses after intestinal transplantation. The CDR3 is 15 residues long. CDR1 MGHRA and CDR2 YSYEKL come from the germline V gene. Trimming pared 0 bases from V and 6 bases from J, leaving 11 bases between. Some clones are missing from TCRdb's copy, which holds only in-frame ones; the method was immunoSEQ multiplex PCR. This table holds approximately 120,000 clones, approximately 92% found once. On this clone: Its specificity is not known.

The sample consisted of unstimulated CD4+ T cells sorted from spleen or lymph node cells, taken before intestinal transplant. The clonotype originates from a human donor who received an intestinal transplant. The V gene is TRBV4-1, the J gene TRBJ1-4; D remains ambiguous. In DNA, the CDR3 is TGCGCCAGCAGCCAAGAGGATCGGGATTATGAAAAACTGTTTTTT. This gives the protein CASSQEDRDYEKLFF.